Here is one T cell receptor beta chain with its context. Its antigen target is currently unknown. No per-base quality is available; no much larger clone lies one base away. The treatment or condition label here, explained by the study, means: some 19 received Ad26.COV2.S at low or high dose, single or two shots; about 5 received placebo; per-sample allocation not given. Repertoires of vaccine and placebo recipients were sequenced from samples taken on day 63 after the first injection. Between 29 July and 7 August 2020, Cohort 1b enrolled about 27 adults aged 18-55 years at one site in Boston, USA. Ad26.COV2.S consisted of a replication-incompetent adenovirus type 26 vector by which a prefusion-stabilized SARS-CoV-2 spike protein from the original Wuhan strain was expressed. The CDR3 measures 12 amino acids from cysteine to phenylalanine. Only CDR3 DNA is held: 36 bases, read in frame from base 1. V is cut by 5 bases and J by 6 bases, and the space between the germline ends is 9 bases. As encoded in the germline V gene (reference sequence), CDR1 is SEHNR while CDR2 is FQNEAQ.

TCRbeta CDR3 regions were sequenced with the immunoSEQ Assay. After extraction, genomic DNA underwent amplification by bias-controlled multiplex PCR, followed by high-throughput sequencing. Per the authors' processing: To quantify the absolute abundance of every unique TCRbeta CDR3 region, sequences were collapsed and filtered. T cell fraction was estimated by normalizing TCRbeta template counts to usable DNA, with usable DNA measured through amplification of reference genes found in all nucleated cells. Repertoire TCRs were annotated as SARS-CoV-2-specific when V gene, CDR3 amino acid sequence and J gene were exactly matched to a known reactive TCR set. The reference SARS-CoV-2 TCR set was obtained from MIRA and was filtered for enrichment in COVID-19-positive ImmuneCODE repertoires, whereby public or cross-reactive TCRs were removed. Using the MIRA antigens, annotated TCRs were further analysed by specific ORF or by position within an ORF. Depth was the summed frequency of annotated unique rearrangements, while breadth was defined as annotated unique rearrangements over total unique productive rearrangements. Two-sided Wilcoxon rank-sum tests were used to compare TCR breadth between groups. What TCRdb holds here is the immuneACCESS table cut down to in-frame rearrangements. Part of the clones is not present; checked against another copy, under half of the missing clones reflect an unresolved V gene, and the others are unexplained. That table is the source of V, J and clone size, and D and trimming were worked out from the DNA. This sample is represented by about 390,000 clones; about nine tenths of them were singletons. The ten largest clonotypes hold approximately 3.7% of the sample.

The data stem from a study of Ad26.COV2.S vaccination and SARS-CoV-2 variants (TCRdb year 2021). Broadly, across the study: Vaccine-arm donors were drawn from COV1001, a multicentre, randomized, double-blind, placebo-controlled phase I-IIa trial of Ad26.COV2.S in healthy adults. Dosing of Ad26.COV2.S was intramuscular, at either 5x10^10 or 1x10^11 viral particles, delivered as one shot or as two shots spaced 56 days apart. TCRbeta repertoire sequencing was used to assess the specificity and breadth of SARS-CoV-2-reactive T cell receptors after Ad26.COV2.S vaccination. The TCR-sequenced set comprised approximately 30 samples: approximately 20 Ad26.COV2.S vaccine recipients, 5 placebo recipients and 8 SARS-CoV-2 convalescent individuals. Participants in the trial were split at random into five groups of five each, receiving low-dose or high-dose Ad26.COV2.S once or twice, or else placebo on both occasions. Throughout the experiments and outcome assessment, investigators stayed blinded to trial group allocation.

Results and caveats for the whole study, not just this receptor: Comparing responses between vaccine doses or regimens was not something the study was powered to do. After vaccination, substantial breadth of spike-specific CD8+ and CD4+ T cell responses was reported. Spike-specific TCR breadth was higher in Ad26.COV2.S recipients than in placebo recipients (P = 0.0014). Vaccine and placebo recipients had similar non-spike TCR breadth, a finding consistent with the vaccine containing only spike. The authors noted that total T cell responses may have been underestimated by the TCR breadth and depth analyses.

The clonotype comes from a person aged 18-65 years who received the Ad26.COV2.S COVID-19 vaccine or a placebo. Here the sequenced sample was peripheral blood, taken in a trial of Ad26.COV2.S vaccine versus placebo. Recombination connected TRBV7-9 to TRBJ2-3; confidence is insufficient to name the D gene. The CDR3: CASSPFRDTQYF. In nucleotide form, the sequence is TGTGCCAGCAGCCCTTTCCGGGATACGCAGTATTTT.